This TCR beta chain is drawn from a study of beta chain features in type 1 diabetes. Donors contributed one heparinised blood draw apiece, averaging approximately 120 mL. Sorting of CD4+ naive, central memory, regulatory and stem cell-like memory cells was performed via CD45RO/CCR7/CD25/CD127/CD95/CD27. The entirety of the isolated RNA underwent reverse transcription, so expressed TCRB transcripts were sequenced. Produced via immunoSEQ multiplex PCR; TCRdb's table is partial and in-frame only. The sample has 600,000 to 700,000 clones, about an eighth seen once. Study conclusions and caveats: Among type 1 diabetes patients, VDJ junctions had fewer insertions and more deletions. Patients with Type 1 diabetes showed moderately but significantly shorter TCRB CDR3s in all four CD4+ subsets. A closer apparent resemblance between naive, central memory and Treg TCRB repertoires was seen in patients than in healthy donors.

The CDR3 has 15 amino acids. CDR1 is MNHEY, CDR2 SVGAGI, per germline. V lost 5 bases and J lost 0; bases outside the gene matches: 6. This clone was seen more than once but under ten times. Its antigen is still unknown. The rearrangement links TRBV6-5 to TRBJ2-7, with 8 bases identical to TRBD1. The sequence was collected from a young man with type 1 diabetes. The sample comprised naive CD4+ T cells from blood. The CDR3 coding sequence is TGTGCCAGCAGTGCGTGGGACAGGAGCTCCTACGAGCAGTACTTC. Protein product: CASSAWDRSSYEQYF.